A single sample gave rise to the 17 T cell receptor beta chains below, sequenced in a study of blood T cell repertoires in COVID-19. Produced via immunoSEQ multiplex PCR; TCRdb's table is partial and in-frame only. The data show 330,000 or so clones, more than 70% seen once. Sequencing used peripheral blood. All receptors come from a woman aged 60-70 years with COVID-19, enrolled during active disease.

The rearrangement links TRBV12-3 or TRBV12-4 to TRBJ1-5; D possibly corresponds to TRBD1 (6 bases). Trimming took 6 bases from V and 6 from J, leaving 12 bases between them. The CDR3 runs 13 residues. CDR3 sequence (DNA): TGTGCCAGCAGCTGGGGGCGGTCTCAGCCCCAGCATTTT. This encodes CASSWGRSQPQHF.

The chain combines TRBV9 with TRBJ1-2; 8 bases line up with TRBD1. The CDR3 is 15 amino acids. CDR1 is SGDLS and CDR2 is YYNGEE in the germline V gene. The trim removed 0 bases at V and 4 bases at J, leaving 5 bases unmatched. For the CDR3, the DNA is TGTGCCAGCAGCGTAGAGGACAGGGTTATCTATGGCTACACCTTC. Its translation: CASSVEDRVIYGYTF.

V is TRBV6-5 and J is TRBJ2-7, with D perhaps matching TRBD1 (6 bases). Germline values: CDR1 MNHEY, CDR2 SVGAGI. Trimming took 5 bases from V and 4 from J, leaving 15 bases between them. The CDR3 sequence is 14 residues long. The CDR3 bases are TGTGCCAGCAGTCCGCCGGGACACATATACGAGCAGTACTTC. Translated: CASSPPGHIYEQYF.

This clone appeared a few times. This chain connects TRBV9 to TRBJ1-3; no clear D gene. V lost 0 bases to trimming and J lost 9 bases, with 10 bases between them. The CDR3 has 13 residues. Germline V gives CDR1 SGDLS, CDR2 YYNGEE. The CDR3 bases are TGTGCCAGCAGCGTAGTGCACGCCGGCACCATATATTTT. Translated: CASSVVHAGTIYF.

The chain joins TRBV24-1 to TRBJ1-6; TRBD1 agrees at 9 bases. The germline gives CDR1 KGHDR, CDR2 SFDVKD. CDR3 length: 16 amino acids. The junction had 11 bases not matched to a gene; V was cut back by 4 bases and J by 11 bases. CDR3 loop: CATSDHLPGQGPPLHF. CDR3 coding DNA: TGTGCCACCAGTGACCACCTCCCGGGACAGGGTCCACCCCTCCACTTT.

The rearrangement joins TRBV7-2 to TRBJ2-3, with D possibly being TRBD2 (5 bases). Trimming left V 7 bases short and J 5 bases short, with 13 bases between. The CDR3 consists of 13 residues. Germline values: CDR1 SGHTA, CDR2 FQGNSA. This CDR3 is CASKDYVGDTQYF. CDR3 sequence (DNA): TGTGCCAGCAAAGACTATGTGGGAGATACGCAGTATTTT.

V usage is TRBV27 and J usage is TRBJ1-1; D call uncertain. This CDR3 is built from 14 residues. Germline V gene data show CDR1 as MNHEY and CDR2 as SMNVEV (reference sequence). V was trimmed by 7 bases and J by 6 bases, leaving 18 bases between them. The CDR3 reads CASTPLAVWPEAFF. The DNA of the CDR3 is TGTGCCAGCACACCCCTAGCAGTGTGGCCTGAAGCTTTCTTT.

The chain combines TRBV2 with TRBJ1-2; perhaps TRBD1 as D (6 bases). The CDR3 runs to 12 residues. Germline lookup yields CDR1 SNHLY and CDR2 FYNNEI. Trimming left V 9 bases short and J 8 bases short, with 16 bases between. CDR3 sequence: CASHRDTLGYTF. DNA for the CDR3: TGTGCCAGTCATCGGGACACCCTGGGCTACACCTTC.

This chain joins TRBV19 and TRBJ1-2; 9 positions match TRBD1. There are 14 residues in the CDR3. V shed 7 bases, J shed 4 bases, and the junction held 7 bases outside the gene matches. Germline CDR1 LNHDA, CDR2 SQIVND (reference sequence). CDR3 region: CASTRGQGVYGYTF. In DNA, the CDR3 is TGTGCCAGTACCAGGGGACAGGGAGTCTATGGCTACACCTTC.

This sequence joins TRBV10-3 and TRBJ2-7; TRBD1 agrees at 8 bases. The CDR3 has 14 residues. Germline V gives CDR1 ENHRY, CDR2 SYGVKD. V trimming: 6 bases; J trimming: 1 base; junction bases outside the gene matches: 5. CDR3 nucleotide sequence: TGTGCCATCAGATTAGGACAGGGTTCCTACGAGCAGTACTTC. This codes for CAIRLGQGSYEQYF.

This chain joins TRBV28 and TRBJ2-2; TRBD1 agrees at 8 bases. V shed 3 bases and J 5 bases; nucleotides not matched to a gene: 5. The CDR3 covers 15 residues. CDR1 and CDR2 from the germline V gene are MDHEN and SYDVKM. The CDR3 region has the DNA TGTGCCAGCAGTTTGGGGGACAGGAAAACCGGGGAGCTGTTTTTT. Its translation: CASSLGDRKTGELFF.

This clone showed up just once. DNA of the CDR3: TGTGCCACCAGCAGAGGGAGGGGAAGAGAACTACTAAATGAAAAACTGTTTTTT. Translated, it gives CATSRGRGRELLNEKLFF. V is TRBV15 and J is TRBJ1-4; D is perhaps TRBD1 (5 bases). Germline V lookup: CDR1 LNHNV, CDR2 YYDKDF (reference sequence). CDR3 length: 18 residues. The V gene lost 1 base and the J gene lost 5 bases, with 20 bases spanning the gap.

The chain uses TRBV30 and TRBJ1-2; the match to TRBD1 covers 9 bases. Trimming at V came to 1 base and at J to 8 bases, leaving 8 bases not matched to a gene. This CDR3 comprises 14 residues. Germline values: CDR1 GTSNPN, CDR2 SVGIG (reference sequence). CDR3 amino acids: CAWSEDRGLYGYTF. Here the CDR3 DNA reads TGTGCCTGGAGTGAGGACAGGGGTTTATACGGCTACACCTTC.

CDR3 sequence: CATSPGQGDGQPQHF. DNA for the CDR3: TGTGCCACCAGCCCGGGACAGGGGGACGGGCAGCCCCAGCATTTT. V is TRBV24-1 and J is TRBJ1-5, with TRBD1 identical over 11 bases. Unmatched junction bases numbered 8, after V lost 7 bases and J lost 7 bases. The V gene's germline CDR1 is KGHDR and CDR2 SFDVKD. The CDR3 spans 15 residues.

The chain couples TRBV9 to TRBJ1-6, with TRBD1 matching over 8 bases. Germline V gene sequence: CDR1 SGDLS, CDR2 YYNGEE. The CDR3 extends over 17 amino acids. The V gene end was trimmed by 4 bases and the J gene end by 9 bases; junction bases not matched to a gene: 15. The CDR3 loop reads CASSPNVRDRSISPLHF. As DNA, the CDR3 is TGTGCCAGCAGCCCGAACGTCCGGGACAGGTCAATTTCACCCCTCCACTTT.

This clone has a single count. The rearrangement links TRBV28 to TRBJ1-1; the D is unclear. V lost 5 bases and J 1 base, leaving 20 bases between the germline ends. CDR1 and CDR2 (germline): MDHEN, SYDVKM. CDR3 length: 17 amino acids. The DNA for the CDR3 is TGTGCCAGCAGTGCCCCGGGTAGGGCGGGTAGGAACACTGAAGCTTTCTTT. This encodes CASSAPGRAGRNTEAFF.

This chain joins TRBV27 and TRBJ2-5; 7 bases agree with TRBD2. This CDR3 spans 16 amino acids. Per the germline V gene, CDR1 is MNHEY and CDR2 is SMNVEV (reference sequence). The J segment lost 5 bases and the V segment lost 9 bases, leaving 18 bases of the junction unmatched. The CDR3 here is CASSPRQAGSVETQYF. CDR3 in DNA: TGTGCCAGTTCCCCCCGCCAAGCGGGGTCAGTGGAGACCCAGTACTTC.